Described below is a single TCR beta chain sequence and its context. This record comes from a study of blood T cell repertoires in COVID-19. Overall study context: PBMCs, B-cell-depleted T cells, or T cells provided the cDNA or gDNA that made up the material.

The protocol was immunoSEQ multiplex PCR, while the TCRdb copy is restricted to in-frame clones and leaves out a portion. The sample lists roughly 400,000 clones; around 90% were seen once. CDR3 length equals 12 residues. Germline CDR1 is ENHRY and CDR2 is SYGVKD. V lost 8 bases to trimming and J lost 7 bases, with 11 bases between them. Sequencing used PBMCs or T cells enriched from blood (not recorded which). The TCR sequence derives from a woman aged 40 to 50 with acute COVID-19. The V and J genes are TRBV10-3 and TRBJ1-4; D gene uncertain. CDR3 nucleotides: TGTGCCATCGGTCCTCTAGGTGAAAAACTGTTTTTT. Its translation: CAIGPLGEKLFF.